These 14 T cell receptor beta chains originate from one sample sequenced in a study of patients and donors after allogeneic stem cell transplantation. TCRdb fed the RT-PCR reads into MiXCR, producing one record per CDR3 protein. The sample yields approximately 430,000 distinct CDR3 sequences, 15% to 20% seen once. The sequencing input was blood, either unsorted or a sorted T cell fraction (not recorded which). The receptors derive from a human donor who was either an allogeneic HSCT recipient or a stem cell or donor lymphocyte infusion donor (not recorded which). It is not recorded whose cells these are; they may come from a transplant donor.

The rearrangement joins TRBV11-2 to TRBJ2-7; perhaps D is TRBD1 or TRBD2 (5 bases each). The CDR3 has 15 amino acids. Trimming took 5 bases from V and 3 from J, leaving 17 bases between them. Germline V gives CDR1 SGHAT, CDR2 FQNNGV. CDR3 DNA sequence: TGTGCCAGCAGCGGCCGGGACGGGCCCGTCTACGAGCAGTACTTC. It yields the protein CASSGRDGPVYEQYF.

This chain links TRBV12-3 or TRBV12-4 with TRBJ1-1, with D possibly being TRBD1 (5 bases). V was pared by 8 bases and J by 5 bases, with 15 bases between. This CDR3 region has 13 residues. The CDR3 region has the DNA TGTGCCAGCGATAGGGACGGGTCTACTGAAGCTTTCTTT. Protein sequence: CASDRDGSTEAFF.

Ten or more counts support this clonotype. This rearrangement joins TRBV11-3 to TRBJ2-1; unclear D gene. This CDR3 has 12 amino acids. Deletions cut 7 bases from V and 5 bases from J, with 9 bases between. CDR1 is SGHNT and CDR2 is YENEEA in the germline V gene. CDR3 residues: CASTLNDNEQFF. In DNA form, the CDR3 reads TGTGCCAGCACCCTCAACGACAATGAGCAGTTCTTC.

The rearrangement links TRBV10-3 to TRBJ1-6, with 7 bases identical to TRBD1. CDR1 and CDR2 (germline): ENHRY, SYGVKD. Germline trimming cut 6 bases from V and 8 bases from J; bases unmatched to any gene: 7. The CDR3 contains 14 residues. The CDR3 nucleotides are TGTGCCATCAGCCAGGGGGGTTTGGATTCACCCCTCCACTTT. Translated, it gives CAISQGGLDSPLHF.

This rearrangement joins TRBV6-1 to TRBJ1-2; D might be TRBD1 (6 bases). Between the trimmed V and J ends, which lost 5 bases and 2 bases, there was a span of 15 bases. Germline CDR1 and CDR2: MNHNS and SASEGT. The CDR3 is 15 amino acids. As DNA, the CDR3 is TGTGCCAGCAGTCCCGCCCGAGGGGGGAACTATGGCTACACCTTC. Translating it yields CASSPARGGNYGYTF.

This clonotype was seen a handful of times. The chain uses TRBV7-2 and TRBJ2-1, with TRBD1 as a possible D gene (5 bases). The germline V gene has CDR1 SGHTA and CDR2 FQGNSA. This CDR3 is built from 14 residues. V lost 6 bases to trimming and J lost 7 bases, with 16 bases between them. Here the CDR3 DNA reads TGTGCCAGCAGTCCGTCGGCAGGGAAGAATGAGCAGTTCTTC. It specifies CASSPSAGKNEQFF.

This clonotype was observed a handful of times. The J gene is TRBJ2-7, the V gene TRBV4-3, with D maybe TRBD2 (6 bases). The CDR3 has 14 residues. CDR1 and CDR2 (germline): LGHNA, YSLEER. Deletions cut 0 bases from V and 6 bases from J, with 12 bases between. CDR3 loop: CASSQDRIAAEQYF. CDR3 DNA: TGCGCCAGCAGCCAAGATCGGATAGCGGCCGAGCAGTACTTC.

The chain has TRBV12-3 or TRBV12-4 and TRBJ2-6, with a possible D match to TRBD1 (6 bases). The CDR3 loop spans 15 amino acids. V lost 8 bases and J 2 bases, leaving 13 bases between the germline ends. The CDR3 sequence is CASDNGGAGANVLTF. The CDR3 DNA follows: TGTGCCAGCGACAATGGGGGCGCTGGGGCCAACGTCCTGACTTTC.

Comment on this clonotype: Compared with germline, one end of the junction differs, possibly owing to a read error. CDR3 DNA: TGTGCCAGCAGTTTGGCTCCCGGCACCGGGGAGCTGTTTTTT. This encodes CASSLAPGTGELFF. The chain joins TRBV5-5 to TRBJ2-2; no firm D call. CDR3 length: 14 amino acids. Per germline, CDR1 SGHKS and CDR2 YYEKEE (reference sequence).

The rearrangement uses TRBV12-5 and TRBJ1-1; no reliable D call. The CDR3 has 13 amino acids. Trimming stripped 9 bases from V and 1 base from J, with 12 bases between. The V gene's germline CDR1 is LGHNT and CDR2 FRNRAP. CDR3 in amino acids: CASSRAANTEAFF. The DNA for the CDR3 is TGTGCTAGCTCCCGGGCGGCGAACACTGAAGCTTTCTTT.

This clonotype has ten or more counts. The V call is TRBV13, the J call TRBJ2-7, with D hard to call. The CDR3 covers 14 residues. Trimming removed 1 base from V and 7 bases from J, with 14 bases in between. In germline, CDR1 is PRHDT, CDR2 FYEKMQ (reference sequence). CDR3 protein: CASSLASSSREQYF. Here the CDR3 DNA reads TGTGCCAGCAGCTTAGCTTCCAGTTCCAGGGAGCAGTACTTC.

Many counts were recorded for this clonotype. The chain uses TRBV10-3 and TRBJ2-2, with TRBD1 matching 7 bases. The CDR3 is made up of 13 amino acids. V gave up 8 bases and J gave up 2 bases; unmatched junction bases: 2. Germline V gene lookup returns CDR1 ENHRY and CDR2 SYGVKD. The CDR3 region has the DNA TGTGCCATCCGGGACAGAAACACCGGGGAGCTGTTTTTT. Translating gives CAIRDRNTGELFF.

This clonotype turned up a few times. The rearrangement joins TRBV20-1 to TRBJ2-5; 9 nucleotides match TRBD2. The CDR3 is 15 amino acids. Germline values: CDR1 DFQATT, CDR2 SNEGSKA (reference sequence). Trimming at V came to 1 base and at J to 4 bases, leaving 7 bases not matched to a gene. CDR3 DNA sequence: TGCAGTGCTAGAGTGCTAGCGGGATCGGGAGAGACCCAGTACTTC. Encoded protein: CSARVLAGSGETQYF.

This clonotype was observed at least ten times. This chain joins TRBV27 and TRBJ2-5; D is possibly TRBD1 (5 bases). V shed 2 bases and J shed 7 bases, with 14 bases lying between them. The CDR3 loop spans 14 amino acids. Germline V gives CDR1 MNHEY, CDR2 SMNVEV (reference sequence). The chain's CDR3 is CASSLKYSTGTQYF. CDR3 bases: TGTGCCAGCAGTTTAAAGTACTCTACAGGGACCCAGTACTTC.